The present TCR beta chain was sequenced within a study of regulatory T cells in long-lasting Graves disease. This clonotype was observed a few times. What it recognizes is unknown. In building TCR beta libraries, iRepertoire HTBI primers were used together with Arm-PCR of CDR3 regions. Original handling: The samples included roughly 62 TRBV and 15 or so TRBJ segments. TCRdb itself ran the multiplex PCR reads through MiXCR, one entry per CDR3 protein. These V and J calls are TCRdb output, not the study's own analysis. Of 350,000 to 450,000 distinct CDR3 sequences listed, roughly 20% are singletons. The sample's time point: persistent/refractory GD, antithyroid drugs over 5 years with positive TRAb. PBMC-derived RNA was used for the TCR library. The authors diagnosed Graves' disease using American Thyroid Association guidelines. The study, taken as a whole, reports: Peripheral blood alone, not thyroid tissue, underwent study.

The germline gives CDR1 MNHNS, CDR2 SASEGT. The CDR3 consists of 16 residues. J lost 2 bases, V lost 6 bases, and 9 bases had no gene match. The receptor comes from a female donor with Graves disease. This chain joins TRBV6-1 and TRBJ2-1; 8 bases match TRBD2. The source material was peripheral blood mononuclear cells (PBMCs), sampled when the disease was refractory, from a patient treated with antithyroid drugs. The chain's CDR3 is CASSSEREIPYNEQFF. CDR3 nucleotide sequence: TGTGCCAGCAGCTCAGAGCGGGAGATCCCCTACAATGAGCAGTTCTTC.